This TCR beta chain originates from a study of technical replicates of blood from several donors. Data came from immunoSEQ multiplex PCR; TCRdb stores just in-frame clones and leaves some out. The table records tens of thousands of clones, about nine tenths of them present only once. J lost 7 bases, V lost 6 bases, and 8 bases had no gene match. The CDR3 has 13 amino acids. Germline lookup yields CDR1 MNHNS and CDR2 SASEGT. The chain links TRBV6-1 to TRBJ2-7, with 8 bases lining up with TRBD2. This clonotype was sampled from a human donor in good health. Some clones in this sample may be carry-over from other donors' samples. Sequences were obtained from T cells isolated from PBMCs. The CDR3 reads CASRTGTRIEQYF. Here the CDR3 DNA reads TGTGCCAGCAGAACCGGGACTAGAATTGAGCAGTACTTC.